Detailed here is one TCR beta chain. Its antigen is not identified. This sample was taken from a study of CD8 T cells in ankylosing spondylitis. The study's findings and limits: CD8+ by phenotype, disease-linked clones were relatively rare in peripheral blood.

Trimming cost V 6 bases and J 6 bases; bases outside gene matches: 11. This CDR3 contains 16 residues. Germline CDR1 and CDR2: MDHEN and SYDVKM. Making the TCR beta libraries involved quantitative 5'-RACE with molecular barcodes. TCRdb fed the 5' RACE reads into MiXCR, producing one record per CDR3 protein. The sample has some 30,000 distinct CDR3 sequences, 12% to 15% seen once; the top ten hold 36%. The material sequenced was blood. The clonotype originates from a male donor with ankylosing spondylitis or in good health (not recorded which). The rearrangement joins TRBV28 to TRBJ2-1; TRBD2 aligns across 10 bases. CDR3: CASSLRGAGGGNEQFF. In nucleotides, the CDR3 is TGTGCCAGCAGCTTGCGTGGAGCGGGAGGGGGCAATGAGCAGTTCTTC.